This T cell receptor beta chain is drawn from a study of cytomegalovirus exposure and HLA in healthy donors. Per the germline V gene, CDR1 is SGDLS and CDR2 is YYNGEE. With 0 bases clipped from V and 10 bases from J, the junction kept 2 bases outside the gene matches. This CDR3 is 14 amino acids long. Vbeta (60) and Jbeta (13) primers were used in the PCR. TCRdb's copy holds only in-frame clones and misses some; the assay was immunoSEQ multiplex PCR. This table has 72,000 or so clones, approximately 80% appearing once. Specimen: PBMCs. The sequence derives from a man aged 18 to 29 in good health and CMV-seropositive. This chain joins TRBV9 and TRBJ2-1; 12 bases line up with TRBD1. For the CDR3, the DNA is TGTGCCAGCAGCGTAGGGGACAGGGGGCGGGAGCAGTTCTTC. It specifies CASSVGDRGREQFF.